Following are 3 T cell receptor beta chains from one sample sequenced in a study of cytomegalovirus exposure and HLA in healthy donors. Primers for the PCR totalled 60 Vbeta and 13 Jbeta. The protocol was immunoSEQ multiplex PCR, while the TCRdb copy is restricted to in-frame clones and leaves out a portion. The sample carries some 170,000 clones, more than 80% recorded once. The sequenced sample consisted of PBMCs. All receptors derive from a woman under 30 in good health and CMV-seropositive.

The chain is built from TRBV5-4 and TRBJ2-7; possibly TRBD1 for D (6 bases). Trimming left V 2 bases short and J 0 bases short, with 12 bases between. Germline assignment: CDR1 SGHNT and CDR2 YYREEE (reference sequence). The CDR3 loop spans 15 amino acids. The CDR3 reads CASSFGQLSSYEQYF. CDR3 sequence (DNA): TGTGCCAGCAGCTTCGGACAGCTGAGCTCCTACGAGCAGTACTTC.

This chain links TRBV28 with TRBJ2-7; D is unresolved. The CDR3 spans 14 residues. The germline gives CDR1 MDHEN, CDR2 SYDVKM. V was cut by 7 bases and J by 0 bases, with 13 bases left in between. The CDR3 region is CASNGQVFSYEQYF. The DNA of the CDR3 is TGTGCCAGCAATGGGCAGGTATTCTCCTACGAGCAGTACTTC.

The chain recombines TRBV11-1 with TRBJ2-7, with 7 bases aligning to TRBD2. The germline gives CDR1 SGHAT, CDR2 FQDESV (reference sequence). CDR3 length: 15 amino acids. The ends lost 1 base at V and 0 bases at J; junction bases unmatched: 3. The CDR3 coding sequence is TGTGCCAGCAGCTTAGTGGGCGGGGGCTCCTACGAGCAGTACTTC. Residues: CASSLVGGGSYEQYF.